Below are 26 T cell receptor beta chains sequenced from a single sample in a study of T cell responses to AZD1222 COVID-19 vaccine. Sequenced by immunoSEQ multiplex PCR; TCRdb stores in-frame clones only, minus some. The sample has fewer than 120,000 clones; 87% are singletons. The sequencing used peripheral blood, collected on day 0 of AZD1222 vaccination. All receptors come from an adult in good health.

This chain connects TRBV7-2 to TRBJ1-1, with a tentative D call TRBD1 (6 bases). CDR1 and CDR2 from the germline V gene are SGHTA and FQGNSA. This CDR3 is built from 15 residues. V was trimmed by 5 bases and J by 5 bases, leaving 18 bases between them. CDR3 amino acids: CASSPRGGSWTEAFF. CDR3 bases: TGTGCCAGCAGCCCGAGAGGGGGGTCATGGACTGAAGCTTTCTTT. The variable domain in full, completed from reference TRBV7-2 and TRBJ1-1, reads GAGVSQSPSNKVTEKGKDVELRCDPISGHTALYWYRQSLGQGLEFLIYFQGNSAPDKSGLPSDRFSAERTGGSVSTLTIQRTQQEDSAVYLCASSPRGGSWTEAFFGQGTRLTVV.

The genes are TRBV12-3 or TRBV12-4 and TRBJ2-4; tentatively, D is TRBD2 (7 bases). Trimming cost V 7 bases and J 6 bases, with 13 bases left between them. The CDR3 extends over 13 amino acids. In DNA, the CDR3 is TGTGCCAGCAACGTGGGAGGGGGAAACATTCAGTACTTC. It specifies CASNVGGGNIQYF.

The rearrangement uses TRBV5-1 and TRBJ1-4; the D gene is possibly TRBD1 (5 bases). The CDR3 loop spans 15 amino acids. Germline values: CDR1 SGHRS, CDR2 YFSETQ. The germline V and J ends were trimmed by 2 bases and 7 bases, with 15 bases remaining between them. DNA for the CDR3: TGCGCCAGCAGCTTTCAGGGAGGACGAGGTGAAAAACTGTTTTTT. This translates into CASSFQGGRGEKLFF.

A single count supports this clone. The genes are TRBV5-1 and TRBJ2-7; 11 bases agree with TRBD2. After removal of 4 bases from V and 3 bases from J, the junction contained 15 bases not matched to a gene. The CDR3 has 18 amino acids. CDR1 SGHRS and CDR2 YFSETQ come from the germline V gene. The CDR3 loop reads CASSGAGTSGTYNYEQYF. The CDR3, as DNA: TGCGCCAGCAGCGGCGCCGGGACTAGCGGAACTTATAACTACGAGCAGTACTTC.

V is TRBV10-3 and J is TRBJ2-2; D might be TRBD1 (6 bases). Germline values: CDR1 ENHRY, CDR2 SYGVKD. The CDR3 is made up of 14 amino acids. Trimming took off 8 bases at V and 1 base at J, with 11 bases between the two ends. The CDR3 protein is CAIGRGGNTGELFF. CDR3 DNA: TGTGCCATCGGACGAGGGGGGAACACCGGGGAGCTGTTTTTT.

The rearrangement joins TRBV29-1 to TRBJ1-1; 8 nucleotides line up with TRBD1. This CDR3 region has 17 residues. Trimming at V came to 1 base and at J to 2 bases, leaving 12 bases not matched to a gene. Germline-derived CDR1 and CDR2 are SQVTM and ANQGSEA. This chain's CDR3 is CSVEGGDRIALNTEAFF. The CDR3 bases are TGCAGCGTTGAAGGGGGGGACAGGATCGCCTTAAACACTGAAGCTTTCTTT.

The chain joins TRBV28 to TRBJ2-7, with TRBD2 matching 8 bases. V gave up 8 bases and J gave up 3 bases; unmatched junction bases: 6. The length of the CDR3 is 13 residues. Germline V gene sequence: CDR1 MDHEN, CDR2 SYDVKM. The CDR3 spells CASQRGGGYEQYF. The CDR3, as DNA: TGTGCCAGCCAACGGGGGGGAGGCTACGAGCAGTACTTC.

This chain joins TRBV29-1 and TRBJ2-1; 11 bases align to TRBD2. The germline CDR1 and CDR2 sequences are SQVTM and ANQGSEA. This CDR3 spans 14 amino acids. V lost 4 bases and J lost 4; bases outside the gene matches: 3. The CDR3 loop reads CSVVGTSGYNEQFF. The CDR3 DNA reads TGCAGCGTTGTAGGGACTAGCGGTTACAATGAGCAGTTCTTC.

In DNA form, the CDR3 reads TGTGCCAGAGAAGGGACCTCCTACGAGCAGTACTTC. Its translation: CAREGTSYEQYF. The rearrangement joins TRBV21-1 to TRBJ2-7. TRBV21-1 is deemed a pseudogene. The CDR3 runs 12 residues.

In the case of this clone: The same CDR3 arises from other DNA sequences in this sample as well. The V and J genes are TRBV9 and TRBJ1-5; D not resolved. Trimming removed 0 bases from V and 1 base from J, with 8 bases in between. CDR3 size: 15 residues. CDR1 and CDR2 (germline): SGDLS, YYNGEE. The CDR3 DNA is TGTGCCAGCAGCGTAGAAGCGGACAGCAATCAGCCCCAGCATTTT. It encodes CASSVEADSNQPQHF.

The table lists this clone with a count of one. The CDR3 DNA reads TGCAGTGCTAGTAGAGGGGGCGACGAAAAACTGTTTTTT. The encoded protein is CSASRGGDEKLFF. The rearrangement joins TRBV20-1 to TRBJ1-4; TRBD1 matches 7 bases. Germline CDR1 reads DFQATT; CDR2 reads SNEGSKA (reference sequence). J lost 8 bases, V lost 3 bases, and 6 bases had no gene match. This CDR3 has 13 residues.

The CDR3 here is CASRIAGGNQPQHF. For the CDR3, the DNA is TGTGCCAGCAGAATCGCAGGGGGCAATCAGCCCCAGCATTTT. The genes are TRBV6-5 and TRBJ1-5, with a tentative D call TRBD1 (6 bases). The CDR3 runs 14 residues. V was shortened by 6 bases and J by 2 bases, with 11 bases between the two germline ends. The germline gives CDR1 MNHEY, CDR2 SVGAGI.

In its sample, this clone was seen once. The rearrangement uses TRBV2 and TRBJ2-5; 7 bases fit TRBD1. Unmatched junction bases numbered 4, after V lost 10 bases and J lost 2 bases. The CDR3 totals 12 residues. In germline, CDR1 is SNHLY, CDR2 FYNNEI. CDR3 residues: CAMTGIQETQYF. Written as DNA, the CDR3 is TGTGCCATGACAGGGATTCAAGAGACCCAGTACTTC.

The CDR3 coding sequence is TGTGCCAGCAGTTTATGGGGGGGGTTATACAATGAGCAGTTCTTC. Protein: CASSLWGGLYNEQFF. V is TRBV27 and J is TRBJ2-1; TRBD2 matches at 7 bases. Trimming cost V 1 base and J 4 bases; bases outside gene matches: 4. The CDR3 runs 15 residues. Germline CDR1 and CDR2: MNHEY and SMNVEV (reference sequence).

The V and J genes are TRBV28 and TRBJ1-5; D call uncertain. The V gene lost 6 bases and the J gene lost 10 bases, with 13 bases spanning the gap. The germline gives CDR1 MDHEN, CDR2 SYDVKM. This CDR3 is 12 amino acids long. The CDR3 sequence is CASSSLLLPQHF. CDR3 sequence (DNA): TGTGCCAGCAGCTCCCTCCTACTTCCCCAGCATTTT.

This rearrangement joins TRBV10-3 to TRBJ1-1, with D possibly being TRBD1 (5 bases). The CDR3 is 13 amino acids. The V end was cut by 7 bases, the J end by 2 bases, with 11 bases between. The germline gives CDR1 ENHRY, CDR2 SYGVKD. The CDR3: CAINQGLNTEAFF. The DNA for the CDR3 is TGTGCCATCAACCAGGGCCTCAACACTGAAGCTTTCTTT.

This clone turned up a few times. The V and J genes are TRBV7-2 and TRBJ2-3; 8 nucleotides line up with TRBD1. CDR3 length equals 14 residues. In germline, CDR1 is SGHTA, CDR2 FQGNSA. With 9 bases clipped from V and 0 bases from J, the junction kept 5 bases outside the gene matches. The CDR3 coding sequence is TGTGCCAGTGGACAGGGCTCGAGCACAGATACGCAGTATTTT. Translating it yields CASGQGSSTDTQYF.

The chain joins TRBV30 to TRBJ1-1; maybe TRBD1 (5 bases). The CDR3 has 12 residues. Germline V gene lookup returns CDR1 GTSNPN and CDR2 SVGIG (reference sequence). Trimming took off 3 bases at V and 7 bases at J, with 12 bases between the two ends. CDR3 coding DNA: TGTGCCTGGAGAAGGGGTGACATTGAAGCTTTCTTT. It yields the protein CAWRRGDIEAFF.

The rearrangement uses TRBV29-1 and TRBJ1-1, with D perhaps TRBD1 (5 bases). The CDR3 has 11 residues. V was shortened by 4 bases and J by 10 bases, with 13 bases between the two germline ends. The germline V gene encodes CDR1 SQVTM and CDR2 ANQGSEA. CDR3 protein: CSVGSGWGAFF. CDR3 coding DNA: TGCAGCGTTGGGTCAGGGTGGGGAGCTTTCTTT.

Only one count was recorded for this clone. The chain combines TRBV19 with TRBJ1-3; D uncertain. This CDR3 has 14 amino acids. V dropped 3 bases and J dropped 0 bases, with 6 bases sitting between them. Germline CDR1 reads LNHDA; CDR2 reads SQIVND (reference sequence). The CDR3 is CASSISTSGNTIYF. In DNA, the CDR3 is TGTGCCAGTAGTATCTCGACCTCTGGAAACACCATATATTTT.

V is TRBV2 and J is TRBJ1-5; TRBD1 matches at 8 bases. The CDR3 has 13 residues. V shed 7 bases, J shed 7 bases, and the junction held 6 bases outside the gene matches. Germline V lookup: CDR1 SNHLY, CDR2 FYNNEI. Here the CDR3 DNA reads TGTGCCAGCACGACAGGGGTTTCCCAGCCCCAGCATTTT. Protein product: CASTTGVSQPQHF.

The chain is built from TRBV28 and TRBJ2-2; 11 bases align to TRBD2. The CDR3 loop spans 15 amino acids. Germline V gives CDR1 MDHEN, CDR2 SYDVKM. Trimming removed 6 bases from V and 6 bases from J; junction bases left unmatched: 6. CDR3 sequence: CASSQLAGAAGELFF. The CDR3 DNA reads TGTGCCAGCAGCCAACTAGCGGGAGCGGCCGGGGAGCTGTTTTTT. Full variable domain (outside the CDR3, taken from reference TRBV28 and TRBJ2-2): DVKVTQSSRYLVKRTGEKVFLECVQDMDHENMFWYRQDPGLGLRLIYFSYDVKMKEKGDIPEGYSVSREKKERFSLILESASTNQTSMYLCASSQLAGAAGELFFGEGSRLTVL.

A single count supports this clone. The chain carries TRBV9 and TRBJ1-2; TRBD1 might be the D (5 bases). This CDR3 spans 16 amino acids. V lost 3 bases and J lost 8, with 23 bases in between. The V gene's germline CDR1 is SGDLS and CDR2 YYNGEE. The chain's CDR3 is CASSGFTGRGGVGYTF. The CDR3 nucleotides are TGTGCCAGCAGCGGCTTCACCGGCCGGGGAGGGGTAGGCTACACCTTC.

There are a few counts of this clone. The rearrangement links TRBV28 to TRBJ2-3; D is unresolved. CDR3 size: 16 residues. The V gene lost 3 bases and the J gene lost 6 bases, with 19 bases spanning the gap. Germline V gives CDR1 MDHEN, CDR2 SYDVKM. CDR3 bases: TGTGCCAGCAGTTTGGTCAGCTCAACGGTGGGGGATACGCAGTATTTT. Encoded protein: CASSLVSSTVGDTQYF.

The V call is TRBV5-4, the J call TRBJ2-5; TRBD2 aligns across 10 bases. The CDR3 loop spans 16 amino acids. Per the germline V gene, CDR1 is SGHNT and CDR2 is YYREEE (reference sequence). Unmatched junction bases numbered 8, after V lost 4 bases and J lost 2 bases. In DNA, the CDR3 is TGTGCCAGCAGCCCCGAGCTAGCGGGGGTGCAAGAGACCCAGTACTTC. It is translated as CASSPELAGVQETQYF.

The chain is built from TRBV29-1 and TRBJ2-2; possible D gene TRBD1, 6 bases. The CDR3 covers 12 residues. Germline V gene lookup returns CDR1 SQVTM and CDR2 ANQGSEA. The V and J ends lost 6 bases and 4 bases respectively, with 9 bases between them. The DNA of the CDR3 is TGCAGCGTCCAGGGGACCACCGGGGAGCTGTTTTTT. This encodes CSVQGTTGELFF.